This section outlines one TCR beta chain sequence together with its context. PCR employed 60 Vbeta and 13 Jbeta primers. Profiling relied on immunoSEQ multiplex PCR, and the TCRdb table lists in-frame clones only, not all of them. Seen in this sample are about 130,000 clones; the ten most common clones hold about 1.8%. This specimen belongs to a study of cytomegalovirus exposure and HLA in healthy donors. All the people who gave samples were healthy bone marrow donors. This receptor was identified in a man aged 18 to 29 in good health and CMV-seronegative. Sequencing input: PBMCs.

In nucleotides, the CDR3 is TGTGCCAGTAGTATAGGCCCAGTCCCAGATACGCAGTATTTT. Protein: CASSIGPVPDTQYF. This chain connects TRBV19 to TRBJ2-3; D ambiguous. Germline V gene data show CDR1 as LNHDA and CDR2 as SQIVND (reference sequence). The CDR3 consists of 14 residues. V was pared by 1 base and J by 4 bases, with 9 bases between.